The TCR beta chain under discussion was sequenced for a study of synovial regulatory T cells in juvenile arthritis. For the study at large: One patient received methotrexate plus infliximab; one lacked treatment information.

Patients had median age around 11 years, range roughly 2.1-22.9. CDR1 is SGHNT, CDR2 YENEEA, per germline. The CDR3 spans 14 residues. No DNA is listed. As regards this clone: Its antigen is not identified.

Study-level points and caveats: Synovial Treg CDR3 sequences overlapped more with iaTregs than other circulating Tregs. Blood Treg cells that were inflammation-associated showed lower TCR diversity than other blood Treg cells.

Assay used: immunoSEQ multiplex PCR; TCRdb lists only in-frame clones, some missing. The sample yields about 10,000 clones, of which the top ten take up roughly 0.93%. The clonotype originates from a donor younger than 30 with juvenile idiopathic arthritis. Sequencing was carried out using Treg cells from blood. Subset in this sample: remaining (HLA-DR-negative) circulating blood Treg cells. This chain joins TRBV11-3 and TRBJ2-2; TCRdb calls TRBD1, which cannot be checked without DNA. CDR3 residues: CASSFRGGAGELFF. The complete variable domain, with remaining parts taken from reference TRBV11-3 and TRBJ2-2, reads EAGVVQSPRYKIIEKKQPVAFWCNPISGHNTLYWYLQNLGQGPELLIRYENEEAVDDSQLPKDRFSAERLKGVDSTLKIQPAELGDSAVYLCASSFRGGAGELFFGEGSRLTVL.